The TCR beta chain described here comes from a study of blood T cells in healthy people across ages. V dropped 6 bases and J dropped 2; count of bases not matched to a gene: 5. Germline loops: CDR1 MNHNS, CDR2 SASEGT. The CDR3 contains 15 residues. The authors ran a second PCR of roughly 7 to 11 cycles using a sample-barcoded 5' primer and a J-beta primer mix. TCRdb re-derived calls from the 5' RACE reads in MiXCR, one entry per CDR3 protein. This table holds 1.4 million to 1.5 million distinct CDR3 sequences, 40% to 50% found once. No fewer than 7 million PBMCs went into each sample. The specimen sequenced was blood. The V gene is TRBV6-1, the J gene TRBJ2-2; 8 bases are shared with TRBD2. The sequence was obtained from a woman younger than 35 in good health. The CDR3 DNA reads TGTGCCAGCAGGAGACTAGCGAGAAACACCGGGGAGCTGTTTTTT. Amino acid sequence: CASRRLARNTGELFF.